Presented here are 20 T cell receptor beta chains from one specimen sequenced in a study of blood T cell repertoires in COVID-19. Measured with immunoSEQ multiplex PCR; TCRdb has only the in-frame clones, and not every one. The sample has approximately 430,000 clones; around 86% are singletons. The sample comprised peripheral blood. The receptors here all came from a woman between 25 and 40 years old with active or convalescent COVID-19.

V usage is TRBV19 and J usage is TRBJ1-4; 8 positions agree with TRBD1. The germline V gene has CDR1 LNHDA and CDR2 SQIVND (reference sequence). V trimming: 11 bases; J trimming: 2 bases; junction bases outside the gene matches: 4. The CDR3 length is 13 residues. CDR3 nucleotides: TGTGCCGCCAACAGGGGGACTAATGAAAAACTGTTTTTT. Its translation is CAANRGTNEKLFF.

This clone has just one count. V usage is TRBV3-1 (or the pseudogene TRBV3-2) and J usage is TRBJ1-1, with 7 bases that match TRBD1. Trimming removed 4 bases from V and 7 bases from J; junction bases left unmatched: 12. This CDR3 is 15 amino acids long. Germline V gene sequence: CDR1 LGHDT, CDR2 YNNKEL (reference sequence). Written as DNA, the CDR3 is TGTGCCAGCAGCCCGACAGGGATCGAAACAGTTGAAGCTTTCTTT. Translating gives CASSPTGIETVEAFF.

The chain employs TRBV4-1 and TRBJ2-2; TRBD1 is a possible D gene (6 bases). In germline, CDR1 is MGHRA, CDR2 YSYEKL. V lost 3 bases to trimming and J lost 2 bases, with 13 bases between them. The CDR3 runs 16 residues. The CDR3 DNA reads as TGCGCCAGCAGCCACCCCGGACAGATAAACACCGGGGAGCTGTTTTTT. Protein product: CASSHPGQINTGELFF.

This chain uses TRBV10-3 with TRBJ2-1; 12 bases fit TRBD2. From germline, CDR1 is ENHRY and CDR2 SYGVKD. J gave up 1 base and V 4 bases, and 2 bases lay outside the gene matches. There are 16 residues in the CDR3. CDR3 residues: CAISGLAGGSYNEQFF. CDR3 sequence (DNA): TGTGCCATCAGTGGCCTAGCGGGAGGGTCCTACAATGAGCAGTTCTTC.

The genes are TRBV5-4 and TRBJ2-6; TRBD1 matches 8 bases. The V and J ends lost 7 bases and 0 bases, in that order; junction bases with no gene match: 6. Germline values: CDR1 SGHNT, CDR2 YYREEE (reference sequence). The CDR3 extends over 16 amino acids. For the CDR3, the DNA is TGTGCCAGCGGGCCTACAGGGGGCTCTGGGGCCAACGTCCTGACTTTC. This codes for CASGPTGGSGANVLTF.

The chain combines TRBV19 with TRBJ1-1; D remains ambiguous. The germline gives CDR1 LNHDA, CDR2 SQIVND (reference sequence). This CDR3 has 14 amino acids. Trimming removed 4 bases from V and 6 bases from J, with 15 bases in between. The CDR3 here is CASSSVEVRAEAFF. Written as DNA, the CDR3 is TGTGCCAGTAGTAGCGTCGAAGTTCGTGCTGAAGCTTTCTTT. Based on the CDR3 plus reference TRBV19 and TRBJ1-1, the full variable domain is DGGITQSPKYLFRKEGQNVTLSCEQNLNHDAMYWYRQDPGQGLRLIYYSQIVNDFQKGDIAEGYSVSREKKESFPLTVTSAQKNPTAFYLCASSSVEVRAEAFFGQGTRLTVV.

The CDR3 coding sequence is TGTGCCAGCAGTCGCAGGGCCTACCCGAATTCACCCCTCCACTTT. This gives the protein CASSRRAYPNSPLHF. The chain links TRBV14 to TRBJ1-6, with D tentatively TRBD1 (5 bases). V gave up 6 bases and J gave up 7 bases, with 16 bases separating them. Germline CDR1 reads SGHDN; CDR2 reads FVKESK. This CDR3 has 15 amino acids. Full variable domain (remainder filled in from reference TRBV14 and TRBJ1-6): EAGVTQFPSHSVIEKGQTVTLRCDPISGHDNLYWYRRVMGKEIKFLLHFVKESKQDESGMPNNRFLAERTGGTYSTLKVQPAELEDSGVYFCASSRRAYPNSPLHFGNGTRLTVT.

The chain couples TRBV6-1 to TRBJ1-2; D remains unclear. CDR1 is MNHNS and CDR2 is SASEGT in the germline V gene. Trimming shortened V by 0 bases and J by 4 bases, and 3 bases separated the two germline ends. This CDR3 has 12 amino acids. The CDR3 spells CASSEASYGYTF. Here the CDR3 DNA reads TGTGCCAGCAGTGAAGCGAGCTATGGCTACACCTTC.

The chain uses TRBV11-3 and TRBJ2-2; 11 nucleotides match TRBD2. From germline, CDR1 is SGHNT and CDR2 YENEEA. This CDR3 spans 17 amino acids. Unmatched junction bases numbered 6, after V lost 5 bases and J lost 1 base. CDR3 residues: CASSALAGGRNTGELFF. In nucleotides, the CDR3 is TGTGCCAGCAGCGCGCTAGCGGGGGGAAGGAACACCGGGGAGCTGTTTTTT. Full variable domain (rest looked up from reference TRBV11-3 and TRBJ2-2): EAGVVQSPRYKIIEKKQPVAFWCNPISGHNTLYWYLQNLGQGPELLIRYENEEAVDDSQLPKDRFSAERLKGVDSTLKIQPAELGDSAVYLCASSALAGGRNTGELFFGEGSRLTVL.

The gene calls are TRBV5-4 and TRBJ2-1; 11 bases are shared with TRBD2. V lost 5 bases to trimming and J lost 4 bases; unmatched junction nucleotides: 8. The CDR3 totals 16 residues. Germline lookup yields CDR1 SGHNT and CDR2 YYREEE (reference sequence). The CDR3 protein is CASSITGTSGYNEQFF. CDR3 sequence (DNA): TGTGCCAGCAGTATAACCGGGACTAGCGGATACAATGAGCAGTTCTTC.

The rearrangement joins TRBV5-4 to TRBJ1-2, with D perhaps TRBD1 (6 bases). Germline loops: CDR1 SGHNT, CDR2 YYREEE (reference sequence). V was cut by 4 bases and J by 0 bases, with 10 bases left in between. The CDR3 length is 14 residues. CDR3: CASSRQDTNYGYTF. The DNA for the CDR3 is TGTGCCAGCAGCCGACAGGATACTAACTATGGCTACACCTTC.

On this clone itself: Relative to the germline gene, one junction end is altered; a read error may explain this. The J gene is TRBJ2-1, the V gene TRBV5-1; D is perhaps TRBD1 (6 bases). CDR3 length: 15 residues. CDR1 SGHRS and CDR2 YFSETQ come from the germline V gene. CDR3 protein: CASSLGPDGSGDRVF. CDR3 sequence (DNA): TGCGCCAGCAGCTTGGGCCCCGACGGCTCAGGGGACCGGGTCTTC.

CDR3 sequence reads: CAISPDRERSEAFF. CDR3 coding DNA: TGTGCCATCAGCCCCGACAGGGAACGGTCTGAAGCTTTCTTT. The chain has TRBV10-3 and TRBJ1-1, with 7 bases lining up with TRBD1. J gave up 6 bases and V 6 bases, and 10 bases lay outside the gene matches. Germline CDR1 and CDR2: ENHRY and SYGVKD. The CDR3 loop spans 14 amino acids.

A few counts support this clone. The J gene is TRBJ2-3, the V gene TRBV6-2 or TRBV6-3; 8 bases match TRBD2. V lost 2 bases and J lost 2; bases outside the gene matches: 9. The CDR3 sequence is 17 residues long. Germline values: CDR1 MNHEY, CDR2 SVGEGT. The CDR3 loop reads CASSYGWRGASTDTQYF. Here the CDR3 DNA reads TGTGCCAGCAGTTACGGCTGGCGGGGGGCCTCCACAGATACGCAGTATTTT.

CDR3 DNA sequence: TGCGCCAGCAGCTTGAGGGGACAGTCCTACGAGCAGTACTTC. Translation gives CASSLRGQSYEQYF. This chain connects TRBV5-1 to TRBJ2-7; 7 bases match TRBD1. This CDR3 has 14 amino acids. The germline gives CDR1 SGHRS, CDR2 YFSETQ. V trimming: 1 base; J trimming: 1 base; junction bases outside the gene matches: 2.

The genes are TRBV4-1 and TRBJ1-6; D remains unclear. Germline V gene sequence: CDR1 MGHRA, CDR2 YSYEKL. The CDR3 spans 15 residues. V dropped 0 bases and J dropped 7 bases, with 10 bases sitting between them. CDR3 in amino acids: CASSQEGLGNSPLHF. As DNA, the CDR3 is TGCGCCAGCAGCCAAGAGGGTTTGGGCAATTCACCCCTCCACTTT.

The chain recombines TRBV6-5 with TRBJ1-4; TRBD1 matches 9 bases. CDR1 and CDR2 from the germline V gene are MNHEY and SVGAGI. The CDR3 runs to 14 residues. The V gene end was trimmed by 5 bases and the J gene end by 4 bases; junction bases not matched to a gene: 2. The DNA for the CDR3 is TGTGCCAGCAGTACGACAGGGGGTAATGAAAAACTGTTTTTT. It yields the protein CASSTTGGNEKLFF.

The chain has TRBV4-1 and TRBJ1-3; D perhaps matches TRBD1 (5 bases). Germline V CDR1 and CDR2: MGHRA, YSYEKL. V lost 1 base and J lost 0, with 13 bases in between. The CDR3 runs to 17 residues. The chain's CDR3 is CASSQVSGGGSGNTIYF. The CDR3 coding sequence is TGCGCCAGCAGCCAAGTTAGTGGCGGGGGCTCTGGAAACACCATATATTTT.

The V call is TRBV6-5, the J call TRBJ2-2, with TRBD2 matching 11 bases. Trimming removed 6 bases from V and 2 bases from J; junction bases left unmatched: 2. This CDR3 spans 15 amino acids. In germline, CDR1 is MNHEY, CDR2 SVGAGI. This CDR3 is CASRTSGGNTGELFF. The CDR3 nucleotides are TGTGCCAGCAGAACTAGCGGGGGAAACACCGGGGAGCTGTTTTTT.

The genes are TRBV5-1 and TRBJ1-1; a weak D match, TRBD1 (6 bases). V was pared by 3 bases and J by 1 base, with 13 bases between. The length of the CDR3 is 15 residues. Germline assignment: CDR1 SGHRS and CDR2 YFSETQ. CDR3 coding DNA: TGCGCCAGCAGCTCGGACGGACAGCCGAACACTGAAGCTTTCTTT. It specifies CASSSDGQPNTEAFF.